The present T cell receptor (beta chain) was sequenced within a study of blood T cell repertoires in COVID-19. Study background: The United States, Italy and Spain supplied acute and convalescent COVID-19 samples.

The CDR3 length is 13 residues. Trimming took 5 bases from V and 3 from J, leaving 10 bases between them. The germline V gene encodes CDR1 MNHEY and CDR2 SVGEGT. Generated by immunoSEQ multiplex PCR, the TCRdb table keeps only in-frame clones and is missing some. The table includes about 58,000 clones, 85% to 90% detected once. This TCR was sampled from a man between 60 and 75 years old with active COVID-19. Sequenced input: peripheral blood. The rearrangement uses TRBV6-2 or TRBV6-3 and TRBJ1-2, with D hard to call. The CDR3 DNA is TGTGCCAGCAGTCCCACGCACTACTATGGCTACACCTTC. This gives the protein CASSPTHYYGYTF.